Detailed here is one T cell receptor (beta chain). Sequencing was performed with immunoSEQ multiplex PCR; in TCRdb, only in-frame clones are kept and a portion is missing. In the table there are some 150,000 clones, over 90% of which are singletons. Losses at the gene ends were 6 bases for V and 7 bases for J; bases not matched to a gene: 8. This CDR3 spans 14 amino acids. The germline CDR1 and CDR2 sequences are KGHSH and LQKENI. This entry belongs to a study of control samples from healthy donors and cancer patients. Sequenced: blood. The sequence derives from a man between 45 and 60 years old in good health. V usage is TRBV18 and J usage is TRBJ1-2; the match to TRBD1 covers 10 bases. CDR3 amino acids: CASSPTDRGLGYTF. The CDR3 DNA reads TGTGCCAGCTCCCCTACCGACAGGGGGCTTGGCTACACCTTC.